These T cell receptor beta chains were read from a single sample in a study of PD-L1 blockade in urothelial cancer. The table came from immunoSEQ multiplex PCR; TCRdb's copy has only in-frame clones and leaves some out. Of about 50,000 clones listed, less than 85% are singletons. The sequences come from PBMCs, collected around atezolizumab (anti-PD-L1) treatment. These TCRs come from a man in his 70s with urothelial cancer. Both conserved end residues are part of each CDR3. The D gene is left open where the match is weak. Rows give clone size only sometimes, using once, few, many, or a class for an expanded clone.

size: .
D: TRBD1
length: 13
V: TRBV4-1
J: TRBJ1-2
DNA: TGCGCCAGCAGCCAAAAGACAGGGGGAGGCTACACCTTC
CDR3: CASSQKTGGGYTF

size: .
D: .
length: 15
V: TRBV5-1
J: TRBJ2-2
DNA: TGCGCCAGCAGCTTGCCCGGGGCGAACACCGGGGAGCTGTTTTTT
CDR3: CASSLPGANTGELFF

size: .
D: .
length: 15
V: TRBV5-1
J: TRBJ1-4
DNA: TGCGCCAGCAGCTTGTCCGGGGTTGCTAATGAAAAACTGTTTTTT
CDR3: CASSLSGVANEKLFF

size: .
D: .
length: 13
V: TRBV27
J: TRBJ2-7
DNA: TGTGCCAGCACTTCCAGGACAGCAGACGAGCAGTACTTC
CDR3: CASTSRTADEQYF

size: .
D: TRBD2
length: 14
V: TRBV6-5
J: TRBJ2-3
DNA: TGTGCCAGCAGCTTAGCGGGAGAAGATGATACGCAGTATTTT
CDR3: CASSLAGEDDTQYF

size: .
D: .
length: 14
V: TRBV6-1
J: TRBJ2-5
DNA: TGTGCCAGCAGTGATACGGGGAGAGGGGAGACCCAGTACTTC
CDR3: CASSDTGRGETQYF

size: once
D: TRBD2
length: 15
V: TRBV28
J: TRBJ2-1
DNA: TGTGCCAGCAGTAAATCTAGCGGGGGCCACAATGAGCAGTTCTTC
CDR3: CASSKSSGGHNEQFF

size: .
D: TRBD1
length: 15
V: TRBV29-1
J: TRBJ2-2
DNA: TGCAGCGCCGTTACAGGGGCGCGTGGCACCGGGGAGCTGTTTTTT
CDR3: CSAVTGARGTGELFF

size: .
D: TRBD1
length: 15
V: TRBV19
J: TRBJ1-2
DNA: TGTGCCAGTAGTCCCCCTCGGGACAGTAACTATGGCTACACCTTC
CDR3: CASSPPRDSNYGYTF

size: .
D: .
length: 16
V: TRBV9
J: TRBJ2-1
DNA: TGTGCCAGCAGCGCCAACCGGGATGTCGAGGCCGATGAGCAGTTCTTC
CDR3: CASSANRDVEADEQFF

size: .
D: TRBD1
length: 15
V: TRBV7-8
J: TRBJ1-1
DNA: TGTGCCAGCAGCTTAAGGGACAGGGGTTCCACTGAAGCTTTCTTT
CDR3: CASSLRDRGSTEAFF

size: .
D: .
length: 12
V: TRBV6-1
J: TRBJ1-1
DNA: TGTGCCAGCAGCGAAGGCGGGAATAGGGCTTTCTTT
CDR3: CASSEGGNRAFF

size: .
D: TRBD1
length: 14
V: TRBV2
J: TRBJ2-3
DNA: TGTGCCAGCAGTGAGACAGGGGGGGGAGATACGCAGTATTTT
CDR3: CASSETGGGDTQYF

size: .
D: TRBD1
length: 14
V: TRBV10-3
J: TRBJ2-3
DNA: TGTGCCATCATGGGACAGGGGGGGTCAGATACGCAGTATTTT
CDR3: CAIMGQGGSDTQYF

size: .
D: .
length: 14
V: TRBV5-5
J: TRBJ1-1
DNA: TGTGCCAGCAGCTTTAGTACAGGAAACACTGAAGCTTTCTTT
CDR3: CASSFSTGNTEAFF

size: .
D: TRBD1
length: 14
V: TRBV5-1
J: TRBJ1-3
DNA: TGCGCCAGCAGGACAGGGGCGGGTGGAAACACCATATATTTT
CDR3: CASRTGAGGNTIYF

size: .
D: .
length: 15
V: TRBV10-1
J: TRBJ2-7
DNA: TGCGCCAGCAGTGAGGGGGCTAGTAAGGCCTACGAGCAGTACTTC
CDR3: CASSEGASKAYEQYF

size: .
D: TRBD2
length: 14
V: TRBV27
J: TRBJ2-2
DNA: TGTGCCAGCAGGGCGCTAGCGGGAGGCGGGGAGCTGTTTTTT
CDR3: CASRALAGGGELFF

size: .
D: .
length: 12
V: TRBV5-1
J: TRBJ1-1
DNA: TGCGCCAGCAGCCCCCAGGGCGCTGAAGCTTTCTTT
CDR3: CASSPQGAEAFF

size: once
D: .
length: 16
V: TRBV10-3
J: TRBJ1-5
DNA: TGTGCCATCAGTGAGTCTGAGTTTCTTAGCAATCAGCCCCAGCATTTT
CDR3: CAISESEFLSNQPQHF

size: .
D: .
length: 15
V: TRBV7-6
J: TRBJ2-5
DNA: TGTGCCAGCAGCCCCCCAGGAGTAGGGGAAGAGACCCAGTACTTC
CDR3: CASSPPGVGEETQYF

size: .
D: .
length: 13
V: TRBV5-1
J: TRBJ2-1
DNA: TGCGCCAGCAGCTTGAGTCTCGGGTATGAGCAGTTCTTC
CDR3: CASSLSLGYEQFF